This T cell receptor (beta chain) was identified during a study of shared T cell receptors in the human thymus (dated by TCRdb to the early 2020s). About the investigation overall: The study investigated the way shared, self-reactive T-cell receptor alpha chains are produced in the human thymus.

The library was built by means of the immunoSEQ multiplex PCR assay. In its TCRdb copy, this immuneACCESS table keeps in-frame sequences only and misses some clones. Where compared with another copy, unresolved V genes explain less than half of these, and the others have no known cause. This sample comprises just under 550,000 clones, about 80% of them detected only once. Less than 0.015% of the sample is held by the ten biggest clonotypes. Via the germline V gene, CDR1 is SGHAT and CDR2 FQNNGV. Germline trimming amounts to 5 bases on V and 6 bases on J, with 6 as the count of junction bases outside the gene matches. Measured from the cysteine to the phenylalanine, the CDR3 is 14 residues long. Only the CDR3 DNA is retained, 42 bases long and in frame from the first base. A note on this clone: The target of this receptor is not known. No per-base quality is available; no much larger clone lies one base away.

These data were also reused for a study on human thymus T cells. The second publication reports: Immunologically healthy infants undergoing open corrective cardiac surgery for congenital heart defects in Finland were used as donors. Thymus tissue was obtained as surgical resects removed during corrective cardiac surgery. Usage of V and J gene segments appeared to be biased in both the thymic and the peripheral blood repertoires. Highly overlapping thymic TCR repertoires among unrelated individuals were reported in the related research. TCR alpha and beta repertoires from roughly 8 infant thymus samples and a few related peripheral blood samples were characterized in the study. Donor ages ranged from roughly 6 to 250 days, and the cohort comprised 5 to 7 male and a couple of female infants. Thymocytes were released mechanically from tissue and stored at -70 °C as pellets of 10-30 million cells. Genomic DNA was extracted from frozen cell pellets with a QIAsymphony instrument. The immunoSEQ multiplex PCR assay was used to amplify the TCRB and TCRAD loci from a standardized quantity of quality-controlled genomic DNA. The V(D)J region was spanned by amplicons of a length sufficient to cover the CDR3 and to identify V and J genes. The commercial immunoSEQ service was used to sequence amplicons on an Illumina platform. Primer bias and sequencing errors were corrected as previously described, and TCRAD and TCRB were defined on the basis of the IMGT database. Repertoires were analysed with immunoSEQ Analyzer 3.0 and VDJTools, covering basic statistics, V/J segment usage, diversity estimates, rarefaction and pairwise overlap. Chao1, ChaoE, Efron-Thisted, Shannon and inverse Simpson indices were used to estimate diversity, which was also estimated on datasets down-sampled to the smallest sample. For repertoire overlap, CDR3 nucleotide sequence, V gene and J gene had to match strictly, and clustering was done by Jaccard-based multidimensional scaling. Thymus samples yielded on average approximately 860,000 unique TCRB clonotypes, compared with 75,000 to 85,000 from blood samples.

The rearrangement joined TRBV11-2 to TRBJ1-2, with TRBD1 identical over 10 junction bases. The sequence came from a boy younger than two with a congenital heart defect. Donor details come from another sample of the same person, matched by shared clones. Sequencing was carried out using thymocytes. The sequenced DNA is TGTGCCAGCAGCCGGGACAGGGGAGCGGATGGCTACACCTTC. Its product reads: CASSRDRGADGYTF.